The sequence of this TCR beta chain was determined in a study of shared clonotypes between healthy human individuals. V lost 6 bases and J 0 bases, leaving 12 bases between the germline ends. The length of the CDR3 is 14 residues. The V gene's germline CDR1 is SNHLY and CDR2 FYNNEI. Only in-frame clones appear in the TCRdb table, and some are missing; sequencing was by immunoSEQ multiplex PCR. Among around 2.3 million clones listed, approximately 94% were seen once. The sequenced sample was naive CD4+ T cells sorted from blood. As for subset: CD45RA+ positively selected. The TCR comes from a man younger than 30 in good health. The chain carries TRBV2 and TRBJ2-7, with a weak D call TRBD2 (6 bases). CDR3 sequence reads: CASSARRDSYEQYF. The CDR3 DNA reads TGTGCCAGCAGCGCCAGGCGGGACTCCTACGAGCAGTACTTC.